The entry that follows covers one T cell receptor (beta chain) sequence. The antigen is unknown. A much larger clone differs by one base, so this may be a read error. Likely a read error: the CDR3 ends without its conserved phenylalanine or tryptophan. Each TCR beta cDNA library carried unique molecular identifiers. TCRdb reprocessed the PCR reads via MiXCR and lists one record per CDR3 protein. The table records about 180,000 distinct CDR3 sequences, roughly 30% of them present only once. The germline CDR1 and CDR2 sequences are SEHNR and FQNEAQ (reference sequence). The germline V and J ends were trimmed by 1 base and 4 bases, with 11 bases remaining between them. This CDR3 region has 15 residues. The data derive from a study of post-analysis software for immune sequencing data. General study findings and limits: Compared with controls, patients had more of about 5 TRBV segments, including TRBV5-6, TRBV5-1 and TRBV20-1.

V is TRBV7-9 and J is TRBJ1-5; D is perhaps TRBD1 (5 bases). The sequenced sample consisted of blood. The clonotype comes from a girl aged 10-17 years with multiple sclerosis. The CDR3 spells CASSLGMQGNQPQHV. The DNA for the CDR3 is TGTGCCAGCAGCTTAGGAATGCAGGGAAATCAGCCCCAGCATGTT.